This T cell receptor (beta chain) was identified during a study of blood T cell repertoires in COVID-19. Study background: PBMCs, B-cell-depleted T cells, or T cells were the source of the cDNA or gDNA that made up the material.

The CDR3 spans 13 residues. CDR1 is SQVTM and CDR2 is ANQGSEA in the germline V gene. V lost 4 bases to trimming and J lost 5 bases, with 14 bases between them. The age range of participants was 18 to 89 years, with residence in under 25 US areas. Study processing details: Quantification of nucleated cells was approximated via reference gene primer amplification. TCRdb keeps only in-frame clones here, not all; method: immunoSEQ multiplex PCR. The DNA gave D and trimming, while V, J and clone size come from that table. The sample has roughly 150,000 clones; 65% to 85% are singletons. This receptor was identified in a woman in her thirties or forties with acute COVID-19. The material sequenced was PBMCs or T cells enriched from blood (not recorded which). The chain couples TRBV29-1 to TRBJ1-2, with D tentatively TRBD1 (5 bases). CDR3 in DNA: TGCAGCGTTGGGTTCAGGGTAGATTATGGCTACACCTTC. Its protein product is CSVGFRVDYGYTF.